The T cell receptor beta chain described here comes from a study of T cell repertoires in aging, cancer and after chemotherapy. Study summary: Pre- and post-chemotherapy samples were paired from chronic lymphocytic leukemia patients treated with fludarabine- or bendamustine-based regimens. Roughly 9.1 million TCR reads were in the whole dataset. Study-level findings and limits: Healthy donors lost TCR diversity with age mainly through richness, cancer patients through richness and evenness. Compared with age-matched healthy donors, untreated hematological or solid cancer patients showed higher blood TCR clonality.

A mixed TRB-A/B primer pool amplified rearranged TRB by multiplex touch-down PCR. Using its own MiXCR run on the multiplex PCR reads, TCRdb lists one record per CDR3 protein. This sample carries 9,000 or so distinct CDR3 sequences, about a quarter of them seen once, and the ten largest clones take roughly 15%. TCR beta rearrangements were amplified from peripheral blood genomic DNA. By its share, this clonotype is medium-sized. Its antigen remains unidentified. The sequenced sample was blood. The sequence was collected from a human donor with a blood cancer. The donor label of this sample is uncertain.

The CDR3 protein is CASTSRTSGRTDTQYF. DNA of the CDR3: TGTGCCAGCACCTCCAGGACTAGCGGGAGAACAGATACGCAGTATTTT. The V call is TRBV27, the J call TRBJ2-3, with TRBD2 matching over 13 bases. This CDR3 has 16 residues. V gave up 7 bases and J gave up 3 bases; unmatched junction bases: 7. From germline, CDR1 is MNHEY and CDR2 SMNVEV (reference sequence).